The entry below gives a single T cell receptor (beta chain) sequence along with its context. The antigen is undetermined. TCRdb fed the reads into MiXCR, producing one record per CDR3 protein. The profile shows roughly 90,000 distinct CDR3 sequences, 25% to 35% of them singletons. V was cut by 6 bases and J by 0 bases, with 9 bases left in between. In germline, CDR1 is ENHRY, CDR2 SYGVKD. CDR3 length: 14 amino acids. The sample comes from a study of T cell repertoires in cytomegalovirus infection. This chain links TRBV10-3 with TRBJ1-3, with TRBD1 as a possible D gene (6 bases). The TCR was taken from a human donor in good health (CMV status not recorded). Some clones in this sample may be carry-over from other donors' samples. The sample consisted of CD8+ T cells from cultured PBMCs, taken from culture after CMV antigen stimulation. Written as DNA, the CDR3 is TGTGCCATCAGCAGGGGTACCTCTGGAAACACCATATATTTT. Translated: CAISRGTSGNTIYF.